Listed below are T cell receptor beta chains from one sample, sequenced in a study of blood T cells in healthy people across ages. MiXCR, applied by TCRdb to the 5' RACE reads, yields one record per CDR3 protein. The data show about 1.6 million distinct CDR3 sequences, almost 35% seen once. Sequencing was done on a sample of blood. These receptors were taken from a woman in her thirties in good health. The CDR3 runs from the conserved cysteine through the conserved F or W. A D gene is named only where the DNA matches it firmly. Size values are once, few and many counts, or a class for expanded clones, and some rows have none.

d_gene,v_gene,abundance,j_gene,CDR3aa,CDR3nt
TRBD2,TRBV6-6,few,TRBJ2-5,CASSYSLLAGETQYF,TGTGCCAGCAGTTACTCTTTACTAGCGGGAGAGACCCAGTACTTC
.,TRBV18,few,TRBJ2-5,CASSPSHRYRTETQYF,TGTGCCAGCTCACCAAGTCATCGTTACAGGACAGAGACCCAGTACTTC
.,TRBV6-5,.,TRBJ1-6,CASSFLRDISLHF,TGTGCCAGCAGTTTCCTCCGGGACATTTCCCTCCACTTT
.,TRBV5-1,many,TRBJ2-5,CASSLGTGLDTQYF,TGCGCCAGCAGCTTGGGTACAGGCTTGGATACCCAGTACTTC
.,TRBV21-1,few,TRBJ2-7,CASCKGGTADSYEQYF,TGTGCCAGCTGCAAGGGAGGGACAGCCGACTCCTACGAGCAGTACTTC
.,TRBV10-3,few,TRBJ1-1,CAITESGDDEAFF,TGTGCCATCACCGAGTCGGGGGATGATGAAGCTTTCTTT
.,TRBV4-1,.,TRBJ2-2,CASRIRLYESGGELFF,TGCGCCAGCAGGATCAGACTATACGAGAGTGGCGGGGAGCTGTTTTTT
TRBD1,TRBV6-5,.,TRBJ2-7,CASSYPQGEWTYEQYF,TGTGCCAGCAGTTACCCCCAGGGGGAATGGACCTACGAGCAGTACTTC
.,TRBV7-8,.,TRBJ2-1,CASSSAASMSFYNEQFF,TGTGCCAGCAGCTCGGCGGCTAGCATGAGCTTCTACAATGAGCAGTTCTTC
.,TRBV7-9,.,TRBJ1-2,CASSRRQDYSYTF,TGTGCCAGCAGCCGACGACAGGACTATAGCTACACCTTC
TRBD1,TRBV20-1,few,TRBJ1-5,CSARGTGRANQPQHF,TGCAGTGCTAGAGGGACAGGGCGAGCCAATCAGCCCCAGCATTTT
.,TRBV7-3,.,TRBJ2-1,CASSLMGDQQFF,TGTGCCAGCAGCTTAATGGGGGATCAGCAGTTCTTC
.,TRBV7-2,many,TRBJ2-5,CVRRKQYF,TGTGTTCGCCGCAAGCAGTACTTC
.,TRBV10-3,few,TRBJ2-7,CAIRDSGKAAYEQYF,TGTGCCATCAGGGACAGCGGCAAGGCGGCCTACGAGCAGTACTTC
.,TRBV6-1,.,TRBJ1-1,CASSERGPGGITEAFF,TGTGCCAGCAGTGAAAGAGGACCCGGTGGAATCACTGAAGCTTTCTTT
.,TRBV5-4,few,TRBJ2-3,CASSSQPLTDTQYF,TGTGCCAGCAGCTCCCAGCCTCTGACAGATACGCAGTATTTT
TRBD1,TRBV20-1,.,TRBJ1-3,CSARGDRDSGNTIYF,TGCAGTGCTAGAGGTGACAGGGACTCTGGAAACACCATATATTTT
TRBD1,TRBV3-1,.,TRBJ2-7,CASSTQGQGADEQYF,TGTGCCAGCAGCACCCAGGGACAGGGGGCAGACGAGCAGTACTTC
TRBD2,TRBV20-1,few,TRBJ2-3,CSAPSGPYADTQYF,TGCAGTGCTCCTAGCGGCCCCTACGCAGATACGCAGTATTTT
.,TRBV3-1,.,TRBJ1-1,CASSQDPGSETEAFF,TGTGCCAGCAGCCAAGATCCGGGATCGGAGACTGAAGCTTTCTTT
TRBD1,TRBV15,few,TRBJ2-7,CATSRDAGTVSSYEQYF,TGTGCCACCAGCAGAGACGCCGGGACAGTGAGCTCCTACGAGCAGTACTTC
TRBD2,TRBV6-1,.,TRBJ2-2,CAITGTSGTGELFF,TGTGCCATCACCGGGACTAGCGGCACCGGGGAGCTGTTTTTT
.,TRBV4-1,.,TRBJ2-1,CASSQDPAVLVNEQFF,TGCGCCAGCAGCCAAGACCCAGCGGTACTGGTCAATGAGCAGTTCTTC
.,TRBV10-3,.,TRBJ2-1,CAISASERVMDEQFF,TGTGCCATCAGTGCTAGCGAGAGGGTTATGGATGAGCAGTTCTTC
TRBD1,TRBV12-3/TRBV12-4,.,TRBJ1-2,CASSFSQGVKGYGYTF,TGTGCCAGCAGTTTTAGTCAGGGGGTTAAGGGCTATGGCTACACCTTC
TRBD2,TRBV7-3,.,TRBJ2-1,CASSPRAGGLNEQFF,TGTGCCAGCAGCCCCCGCGCGGGAGGGCTAAATGAGCAGTTCTTC
TRBD2,TRBV20-1,.,TRBJ2-2,CSAGATSGTGELFF,TGCAGTGCTGGCGCGACTAGCGGGACCGGGGAGCTGTTTTTT
.,TRBV30,.,TRBJ1-2,CAWSQQDYGYTF,TGTGCCTGGAGTCAGCAAGACTATGGCTACACCTTC
.,TRBV6-6,.,TRBJ1-2,CASDLWGGNGYTF,TGTGCCAGCGACCTTTGGGGGGGCAATGGCTACACCTTC
TRBD1,TRBV3-1,.,TRBJ1-1,CASSQSDRGNTEAFF,TGTGCCAGCAGCCAATCGGACAGGGGGAACACTGAAGCTTTCTTT
.,TRBV5-6,few,TRBJ2-1,CASSRSGQDYNEQFF,TGTGCCAGCAGTCGATCGGGACAAGATTACAATGAGCAGTTCTTC
.,TRBV12-3/TRBV12-4,few,TRBJ2-7,CASSTGTREQYF,TGTGCCAGCAGTACCGGGACGCGGGAGCAGTACTTC
TRBD1,TRBV30,few,TRBJ2-3,CARKPIRGLTDTQYF,TGTGCCCGAAAACCCATCAGGGGGCTGACAGATACGCAGTATTTT
.,TRBV30,.,TRBJ2-5,CAWRGSRRETQYF,TGTGCCTGGAGGGGGAGTCGGCGGGAGACCCAGTACTTC
.,TRBV9,.,TRBJ2-2,CASSVGGAITGELFF,TGTGCCAGCAGCGTAGGCGGCGCCATCACCGGGGAGCTGTTTTTT
.,TRBV28,.,TRBJ2-1,CASSPQYHSTSKGYEQFF,TGTGCCAGCAGTCCCCAATATCACTCGACTAGTAAGGGATACGAGCAGTTCTTC
.,TRBV7-6,once,TRBJ1-4,CASSRRVNEKLFF,TGTGCCAGCAGCCGCAGAGTAAATGAAAAACTGTTTTTT
.,TRBV12-3/TRBV12-4,.,TRBJ2-3,CASSGVGADTQYF,TGTGCCAGCAGTGGGGTTGGGGCAGATACGCAGTATTTT
.,TRBV7-2,.,TRBJ2-3,CASNLFLVGEGTDTQYF,TGTGCCAGCAACTTATTCCTAGTAGGGGAAGGGACAGATACGCAGTATTTT
.,TRBV27,.,TRBJ1-2,CASSGTANRPRNNYGYTF,TGTGCCAGCAGCGGAACGGCCAACCGTCCCAGGAATAACTATGGCTACACCTTC
.,TRBV6-6,few,TRBJ1-1,CASSYLGNTEAFF,TGTGCCAGCAGTTACTTGGGGAACACTGAAGCTTTCTTT
TRBD2,TRBV28,many,TRBJ2-1,CASSLIAGGPREQFF,TGTGCCAGCAGTTTAATAGCGGGGGGGCCCCGCGAGCAGTTCTTC
.,TRBV29-1,many,TRBJ2-1,CSAEAGGAGNEQFF,TGCAGCGCCGAGGCGGGCGGGGCGGGCAATGAGCAGTTCTTC
.,TRBV20-1,.,TRBJ2-3,CSARAYIEWRGSTDTQYF,TGCAGTGCTAGAGCCTACATTGAGTGGCGGGGTAGCACAGATACGCAGTATTTT
TRBD2,TRBV5-1,.,TRBJ2-1,CASSFAGGYRSYNEQFF,TGCGCCAGCAGCTTCGCGGGAGGCTATCGTTCCTACAATGAGCAGTTCTTC
TRBD2,TRBV5-1,.,TRBJ2-3,CASSKRGTSGNTDTQYF,TGCGCCAGCAGCAAGAGGGGGACTAGCGGAAACACAGATACGCAGTATTTT
.,TRBV4-1,.,TRBJ1-2,CASSQVRPGEGYGYTF,TGCGCCAGCAGCCAAGTAAGGCCGGGAGAGGGCTATGGCTACACCTTC